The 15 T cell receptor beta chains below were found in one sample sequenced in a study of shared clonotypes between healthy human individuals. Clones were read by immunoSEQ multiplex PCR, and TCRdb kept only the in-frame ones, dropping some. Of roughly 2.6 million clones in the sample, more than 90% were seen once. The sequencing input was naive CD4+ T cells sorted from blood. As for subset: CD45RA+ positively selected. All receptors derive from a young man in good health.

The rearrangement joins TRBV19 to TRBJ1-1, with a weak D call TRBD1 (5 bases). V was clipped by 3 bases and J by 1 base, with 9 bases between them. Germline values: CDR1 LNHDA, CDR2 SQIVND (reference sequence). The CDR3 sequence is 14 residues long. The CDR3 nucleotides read TGTGCCAGTAGTATGAAGACAGAGAACACTGAAGCTTTCTTT. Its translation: CASSMKTENTEAFF.

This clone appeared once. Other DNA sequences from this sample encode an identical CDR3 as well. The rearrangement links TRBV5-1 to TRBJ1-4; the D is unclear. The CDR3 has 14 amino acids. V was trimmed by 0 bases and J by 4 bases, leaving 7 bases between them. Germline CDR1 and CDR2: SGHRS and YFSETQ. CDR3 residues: CASSLGGINEKLFF. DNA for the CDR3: TGCGCCAGCAGCTTGGGTGGCATTAATGAAAAACTGTTTTTT.

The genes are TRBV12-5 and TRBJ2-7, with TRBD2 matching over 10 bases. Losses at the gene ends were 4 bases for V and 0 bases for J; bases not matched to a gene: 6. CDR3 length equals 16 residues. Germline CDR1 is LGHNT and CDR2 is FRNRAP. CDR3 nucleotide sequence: TGTGCTAGTGGTTCTTTACTAGCGGGATCCTCCTACGAGCAGTACTTC. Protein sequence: CASGSLLAGSSYEQYF. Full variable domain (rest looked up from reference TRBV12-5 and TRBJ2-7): DARVTQTPRHKVTEMGQEVTMRCQPILGHNTVFWYRQTMMQGLELLAYFRNRAPLDDSGMPKDRFSAEMPDATLATLKIQPSEPRDSAVYFCASGSLLAGSSYEQYFGPGTRLTVT.

CDR3: CASGGQLSSYEQYF. CDR3 nucleotides: TGTGCCAGCGGGGGACAACTTAGCTCCTACGAGCAGTACTTC. This chain uses TRBV2 with TRBJ2-7, with TRBD1 as a possible D gene (6 bases). CDR3 length: 14 amino acids. V shed 8 bases and J shed 0 bases, with 14 bases lying between them. The germline CDR1 and CDR2 sequences are SNHLY and FYNNEI.

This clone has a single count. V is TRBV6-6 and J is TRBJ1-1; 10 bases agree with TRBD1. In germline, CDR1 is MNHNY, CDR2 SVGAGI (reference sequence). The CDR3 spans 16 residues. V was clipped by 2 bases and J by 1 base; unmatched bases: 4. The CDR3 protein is CASSYPGTGANTEAFF. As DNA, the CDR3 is TGTGCCAGCAGTTACCCGGGGACAGGGGCGAACACTGAAGCTTTCTTT.

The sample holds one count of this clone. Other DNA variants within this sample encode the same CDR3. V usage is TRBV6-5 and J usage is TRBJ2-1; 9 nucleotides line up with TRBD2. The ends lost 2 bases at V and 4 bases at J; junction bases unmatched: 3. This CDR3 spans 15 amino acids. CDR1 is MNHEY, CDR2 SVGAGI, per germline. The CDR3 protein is CASSYGLAGYNEQFF. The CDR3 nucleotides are TGTGCCAGCAGTTACGGGCTAGCGGGATACAATGAGCAGTTCTTC.

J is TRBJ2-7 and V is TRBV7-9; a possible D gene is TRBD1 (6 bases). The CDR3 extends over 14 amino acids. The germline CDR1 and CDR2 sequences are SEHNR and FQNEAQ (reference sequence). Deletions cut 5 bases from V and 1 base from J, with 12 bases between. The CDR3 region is CASSQPGQSYEQYF. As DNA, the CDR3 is TGTGCCAGCAGCCAGCCCGGACAGTCCTACGAGCAGTACTTC.

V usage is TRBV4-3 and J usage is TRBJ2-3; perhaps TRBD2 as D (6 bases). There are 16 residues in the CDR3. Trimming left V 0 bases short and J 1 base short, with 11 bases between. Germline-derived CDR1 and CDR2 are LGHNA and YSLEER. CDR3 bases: TGCGCCAGCAGCCAAGATTTTGCGGGACGCACAGATACGCAGTATTTT. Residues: CASSQDFAGRTDTQYF.

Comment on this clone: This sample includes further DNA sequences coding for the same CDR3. The CDR3 nucleotides are TGTGCCAGCAGCTTAGAGGTCTCCTACGAGCAGTACTTC. It encodes CASSLEVSYEQYF. V is TRBV7-2 and J is TRBJ2-7, with no clear D. The CDR3 contains 13 residues. Trimming took 1 base from V and 0 from J, leaving 4 bases between them. CDR1 is SGHTA, CDR2 FQGNSA, per germline.

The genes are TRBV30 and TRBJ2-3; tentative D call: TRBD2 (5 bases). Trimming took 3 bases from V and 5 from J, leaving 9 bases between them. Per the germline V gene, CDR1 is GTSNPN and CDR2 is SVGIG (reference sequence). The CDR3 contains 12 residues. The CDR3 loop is CAWSREGDTQYF. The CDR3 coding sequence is TGTGCCTGGAGCCGAGAGGGAGATACGCAGTATTTT.

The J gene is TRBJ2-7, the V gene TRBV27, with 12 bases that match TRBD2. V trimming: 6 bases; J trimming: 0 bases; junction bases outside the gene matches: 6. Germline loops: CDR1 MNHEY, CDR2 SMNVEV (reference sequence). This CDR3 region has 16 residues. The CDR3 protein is CASRPRTSGNSYEQYF. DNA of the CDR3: TGTGCCAGCAGGCCAAGGACTAGCGGGAACTCCTACGAGCAGTACTTC.

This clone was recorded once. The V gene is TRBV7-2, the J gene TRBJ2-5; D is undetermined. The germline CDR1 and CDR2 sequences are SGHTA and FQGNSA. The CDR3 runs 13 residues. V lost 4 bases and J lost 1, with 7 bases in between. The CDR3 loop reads CASSSDGQETQYF. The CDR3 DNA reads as TGTGCCAGCAGCTCCGACGGCCAAGAGACCCAGTACTTC. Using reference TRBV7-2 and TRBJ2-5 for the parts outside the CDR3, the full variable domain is GAGVSQSPSNKVTEKGKDVELRCDPISGHTALYWYRQSLGQGLEFLIYFQGNSAPDKSGLPSDRFSAERTGGSVSTLTIQRTQQEDSAVYLCASSSDGQETQYFGPGTRLLVL.

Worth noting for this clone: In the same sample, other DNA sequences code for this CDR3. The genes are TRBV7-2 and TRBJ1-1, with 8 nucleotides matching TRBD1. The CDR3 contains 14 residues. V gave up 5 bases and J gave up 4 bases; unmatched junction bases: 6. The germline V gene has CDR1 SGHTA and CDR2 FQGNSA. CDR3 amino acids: CASSLQGASTEAFF. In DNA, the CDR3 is TGTGCCAGCAGCCTTCAGGGGGCCTCCACTGAAGCTTTCTTT.

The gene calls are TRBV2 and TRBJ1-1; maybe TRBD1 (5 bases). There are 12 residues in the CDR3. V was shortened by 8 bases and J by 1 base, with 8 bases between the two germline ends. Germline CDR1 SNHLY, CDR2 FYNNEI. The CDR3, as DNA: TGTGCCAGCGGAAGGGGGAACACTGAAGCTTTCTTT. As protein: CASGRGNTEAFF.

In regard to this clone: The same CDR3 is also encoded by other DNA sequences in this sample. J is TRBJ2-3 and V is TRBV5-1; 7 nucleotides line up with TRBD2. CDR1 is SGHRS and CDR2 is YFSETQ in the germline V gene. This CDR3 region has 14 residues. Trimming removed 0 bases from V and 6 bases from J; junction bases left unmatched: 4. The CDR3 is CASSLAGGGDTQYF. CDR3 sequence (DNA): TGCGCCAGCAGCTTGGCTGGGGGAGGGGATACGCAGTATTTT. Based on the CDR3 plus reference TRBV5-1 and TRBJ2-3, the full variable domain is KAGVTQTPRYLIKTRGQQVTLSCSPISGHRSVSWYQQTPGQGLQFLFEYFSETQRNKGNFPGRFSGRQFSNSRSEMNVSTLELGDSALYLCASSLAGGGDTQYFGPGTRLTVL.